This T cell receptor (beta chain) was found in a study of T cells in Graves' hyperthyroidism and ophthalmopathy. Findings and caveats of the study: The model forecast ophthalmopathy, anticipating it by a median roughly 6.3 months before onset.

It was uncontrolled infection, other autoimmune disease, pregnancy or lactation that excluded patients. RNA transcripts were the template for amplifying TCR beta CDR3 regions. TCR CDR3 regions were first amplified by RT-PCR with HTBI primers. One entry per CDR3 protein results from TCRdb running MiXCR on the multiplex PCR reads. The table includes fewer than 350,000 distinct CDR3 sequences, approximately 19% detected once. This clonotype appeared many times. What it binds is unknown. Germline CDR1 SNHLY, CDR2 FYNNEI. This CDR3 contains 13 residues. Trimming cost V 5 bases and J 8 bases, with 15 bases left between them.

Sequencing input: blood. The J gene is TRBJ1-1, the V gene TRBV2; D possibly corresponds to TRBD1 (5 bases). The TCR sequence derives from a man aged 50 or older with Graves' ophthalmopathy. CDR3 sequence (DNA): TGTGCCAGCAGTCCTGAGCGCGGGGCCGAAGCTTTCTTT. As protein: CASSPERGAEAFF.